This TCR beta chain was identified in a study of T cell repertoires in cytomegalovirus infection. Study details: Evidence of both CMV infection and a matching HLA type came from public TCR beta signatures. Findings and limits, study-wide: The ex vivo response was dominated by HLA-C-restricted CMV-specific TCR beta clonotypes.

TCRdb re-called the reads with MiXCR, one entry per CDR3 protein. The sample records 450,000 to 600,000 distinct CDR3 sequences, around 35% being singletons. There are a few counts of this clonotype. Its antigen remains unidentified. The CDR3 is 13 amino acids. Germline loops: CDR1 MNHEY, CDR2 SMNVEV (reference sequence). The ends were cut back, 2 bases at V and 2 bases at J, with 5 bases in the middle. The sequences come from cultured PBMCs, collected from culture after CMV antigen stimulation. The V and J genes are TRBV27 and TRBJ2-3; unclear D gene. The clonotype comes from a human donor in good health (CMV status not recorded). Some clones in this sample may be carry-over from other donors' samples. CDR3 DNA sequence: TGTGCCAGCAGTTTAGCCACCACAGATACGCAGTATTTT. It codes for CASSLATTDTQYF.